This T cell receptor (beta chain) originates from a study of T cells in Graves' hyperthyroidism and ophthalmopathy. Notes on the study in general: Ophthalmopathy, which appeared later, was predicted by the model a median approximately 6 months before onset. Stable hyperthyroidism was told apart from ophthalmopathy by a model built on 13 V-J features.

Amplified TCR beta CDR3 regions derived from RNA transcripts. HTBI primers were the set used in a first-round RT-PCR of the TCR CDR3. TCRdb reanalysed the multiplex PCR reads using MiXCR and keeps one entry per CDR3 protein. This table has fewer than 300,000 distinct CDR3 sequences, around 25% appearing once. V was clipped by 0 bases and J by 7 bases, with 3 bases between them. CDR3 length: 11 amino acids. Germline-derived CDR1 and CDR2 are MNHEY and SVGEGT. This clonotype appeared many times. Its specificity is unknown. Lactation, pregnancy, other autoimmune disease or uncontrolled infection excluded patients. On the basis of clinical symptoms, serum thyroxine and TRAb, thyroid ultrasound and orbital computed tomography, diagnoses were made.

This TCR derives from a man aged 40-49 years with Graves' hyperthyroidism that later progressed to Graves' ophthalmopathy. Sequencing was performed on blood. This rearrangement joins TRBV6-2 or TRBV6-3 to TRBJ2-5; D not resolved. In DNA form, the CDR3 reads TGTGCCAGCAGTTACTCGGGGACCCAGTACTTC. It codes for CASSYSGTQYF.